Described below is a single T cell receptor (beta chain) sequence and its context. RNA transcripts gave rise to amplified TCR beta CDR3 regions. The HTBI set primed first-round TCR CDR3 RT-PCR. MiXCR was run by TCRdb on the multiplex PCR reads, yielding one entry per CDR3 protein. The sample holds 600,000 or so distinct CDR3 sequences, 46% seen once. This sample was included in a study of T cells in Graves' hyperthyroidism and ophthalmopathy. This CDR3 is 11 amino acids long. The V and J ends lost 5 bases and 6 bases respectively, with 7 bases between them. Looked up from germline, CDR1 is SGHDN and CDR2 is FVKESK. Graves' hyperthyroidism qualified as stable when ophthalmopathy did not progress within 18 months.

The sequencing sample was made of peripheral blood or thyroid tissue (not recorded which). The sequence derives from a young woman with Graves' hyperthyroidism. The V call is TRBV14, the J call TRBJ1-2, with D unresolved. CDR3 amino acids: CASSRGNGYTF. The CDR3 coding sequence is TGTGCCAGCAGCAGAGGGAATGGCTACACCTTC.